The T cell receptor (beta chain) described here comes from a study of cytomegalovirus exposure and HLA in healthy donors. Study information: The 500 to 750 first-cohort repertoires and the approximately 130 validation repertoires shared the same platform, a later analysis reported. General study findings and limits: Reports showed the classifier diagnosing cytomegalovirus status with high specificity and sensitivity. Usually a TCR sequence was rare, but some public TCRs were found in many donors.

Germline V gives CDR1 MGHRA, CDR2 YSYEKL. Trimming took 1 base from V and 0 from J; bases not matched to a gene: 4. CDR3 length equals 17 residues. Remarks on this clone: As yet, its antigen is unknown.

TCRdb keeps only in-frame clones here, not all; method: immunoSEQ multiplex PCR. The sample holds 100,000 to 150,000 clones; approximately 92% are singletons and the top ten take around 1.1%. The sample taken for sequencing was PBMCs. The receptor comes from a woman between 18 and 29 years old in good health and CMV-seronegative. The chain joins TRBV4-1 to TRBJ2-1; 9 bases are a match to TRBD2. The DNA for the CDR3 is TGCGCCAGCAGCCAAGGAGGACTAGCGCCCTCCTACAATGAGCAGTTCTTC. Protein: CASSQGGLAPSYNEQFF.